The 19 T cell receptor beta chains below were found in one sample sequenced in a study of Ad26.COV2.S vaccination and SARS-CoV-2 variants (TCRdb year 2021). Sample treatment or condition, as interpreted from the label and publication: around 19 received Ad26.COV2.S at low or high dose, single or two shots; a few received placebo; per-sample allocation not given. Repertoires of vaccine and placebo recipients were sequenced from samples collected on day 63 after the first injection. Libraries were constructed by the immunoSEQ multiplex PCR assay. TCRdb stores this immuneACCESS table with in-frame sequences only. Part of the clones is absent; in the studies checked, under half of the shortfall reflects unresolved V genes, and no reason is known for the rest. For this sample there are over 400,000 clones; 90% appear just once. The ten largest clones capture approximately 4.5% of the sample. The material sequenced was peripheral blood, taken in a trial of Ad26.COV2.S vaccine versus placebo. The receptors were sampled from a person aged 18-60 years who received the Ad26.COV2.S COVID-19 vaccine or a placebo.

The chain uses TRBV5-1 and TRBJ2-3; 11 bases fit TRBD2. V was pared by 4 bases and J by 0 bases, with 4 bases of the junction left unmatched. The CDR3 loop spans 16 amino acids. The germline gives CDR1 SGHRS, CDR2 YFSETQ. Written as DNA, the CDR3 is TGCGCCAGCAGCCCGCGGACTAGCGGGAGCACAGATACGCAGTATTTT. This sequence encodes CASSPRTSGSTDTQYF.

V gene TRBV7-2 combines with J gene TRBJ2-3; TRBD2 is a possible D gene (5 bases). CDR1 SGHTA and CDR2 FQGNSA come from the germline V gene. The CDR3 spans 18 residues. V was cut by 1 base and J by 5 bases, with 22 bases left in between. CDR3 bases: TGTGCCAGCAGCTTAGGGGCGGGCGGTTCTCCCCGGGGAGATACGCAGTATTTT. This gives the protein CASSLGAGGSPRGDTQYF. The whole variable domain, filled in from reference TRBV7-2 and TRBJ2-3, reads GAGVSQSPSNKVTEKGKDVELRCDPISGHTALYWYRQSLGQGLEFLIYFQGNSAPDKSGLPSDRFSAERTGGSVSTLTIQRTQQEDSAVYLCASSLGAGGSPRGDTQYFGPGTRLTVL.

This clone has a handful of counts. The chain couples TRBV6-2 or TRBV6-3 to TRBJ2-1; TRBD2 aligns across 11 bases. This CDR3 region has 15 residues. Germline CDR1 reads MNHEY; CDR2 reads SVGEGT. V lost 6 bases and J lost 8; bases outside the gene matches: 9. The CDR3 DNA sequence: TGTGCCAGCAGCAAACCGGGACTAGCGGTTTATGAGCAGTTCTTC. Its protein product is CASSKPGLAVYEQFF.

The chain couples TRBV5-4 to TRBJ2-7, with D tentatively TRBD2 (6 bases). CDR1 is SGHNT and CDR2 is YYREEE in the germline V gene (reference sequence). The CDR3 consists of 16 residues. V dropped 4 bases and J dropped 3 bases, with 20 bases sitting between them. CDR3 nucleotide sequence: TGTGCCAGCAGCGGATACGGGACTGGCATAATCTACGAGCAGTACTTC. It translates to CASSGYGTGIIYEQYF. Using reference TRBV5-4 and TRBJ2-7 for the parts outside the CDR3, the full variable domain is ETGVTQSPTHLIKTRGQQVTLRCSSQSGHNTVSWYQQALGQGPQFIFQYYREEENGRGNFPPRFSGLQFPNYSSELNVNALELDDSALYLCASSGYGTGIIYEQYFGPGTRLTVT.

This chain joins TRBV2 and TRBJ2-5; 9 bases align to TRBD2. The J segment lost 4 bases and the V segment lost 5 bases, leaving 2 bases of the junction unmatched. Germline V gives CDR1 SNHLY, CDR2 FYNNEI. This CDR3 contains 13 residues. The CDR3 reads CASSSGRTETQYF. The CDR3 region has the DNA TGTGCCAGCAGTAGCGGGAGGACAGAGACCCAGTACTTC.

This chain joins TRBV13 and TRBJ2-2; TRBD1 might be the D (5 bases). V was shortened by 5 bases and J by 2 bases, with 21 bases between the two germline ends. There are 18 residues in the CDR3. Germline V CDR1 and CDR2: PRHDT, FYEKMQ (reference sequence). CDR3 protein: CASSPLPGQGVNTGELFF. CDR3 nucleotides: TGTGCCAGCAGCCCCCTCCCCGGGCAGGGCGTAAACACCGGGGAGCTGTTTTTT.

The chain links TRBV9 to TRBJ2-3, with 10 bases lining up with TRBD2. V shed 4 bases and J 5 bases; nucleotides not matched to a gene: 16. The CDR3 sequence is 18 residues long. Germline CDR1 is SGDLS and CDR2 is YYNGEE. The chain's CDR3 is CASSPGPASGRMVDTQYF. The CDR3 DNA reads as TGTGCCAGCAGCCCCGGCCCAGCTAGCGGGAGAATGGTAGATACGCAGTATTTT.

The chain recombines TRBV7-9 with TRBJ2-5; 9 bases fit TRBD2. The V and J ends lost 4 bases and 1 base, in that order; junction bases with no gene match: 7. The CDR3 loop spans 16 amino acids. Germline values: CDR1 SEHNR, CDR2 FQNEAQ (reference sequence). The CDR3 loop is CASSWASGTPQETQYF. The CDR3 bases are TGTGCCAGCAGCTGGGCTAGCGGGACACCCCAAGAGACCCAGTACTTC. Supplemented by reference TRBV7-9 and TRBJ2-5, the full variable domain reads DTGVSQNPRHKITKRGQNVTFRCDPISEHNRLYWYRQTLGQGPEFLTYFQNEAQLEKSRLLSDRFSAERPKGSFSTLEIQRTEQGDSAMYLCASSWASGTPQETQYFGPGTRLLVL.

V usage is TRBV15 and J usage is TRBJ1-1; TRBD1 agrees at 9 bases. CDR1 is LNHNV, CDR2 YYDKDF, per germline (reference sequence). The CDR3 extends over 16 amino acids. V was pared by 0 bases and J by 1 base, with 3 bases of the junction left unmatched. In DNA, the CDR3 is TGTGCCACCAGCAGAGACACAGGGGGCGCGAACACTGAAGCTTTCTTT. It yields the protein CATSRDTGGANTEAFF.

The rearrangement joins TRBV9 to TRBJ2-3; 9 bases agree with TRBD2. This CDR3 is 15 amino acids long. J was trimmed by 2 bases and V by 4 bases; bases with no gene match: 5. Germline assignment: CDR1 SGDLS and CDR2 YYNGEE. The CDR3 spells CASSISGRPTDTQYF. CDR3 bases: TGTGCCAGCAGCATTAGCGGGAGACCCACAGATACGCAGTATTTT.

The chain recombines TRBV28 with TRBJ2-2, with TRBD1 matching 11 bases. There are 17 residues in the CDR3. Germline-derived CDR1 and CDR2 are MDHEN and SYDVKM. After removal of 7 bases from V and 3 bases from J, the junction contained 10 bases not matched to a gene. The chain's CDR3 is CASTFGTGGSYTGELFF. CDR3 DNA sequence: TGTGCCAGCACCTTCGGGACAGGGGGATCGTACACCGGGGAGCTGTTTTTT. The entire variable domain, with the rest obtained from reference TRBV28 and TRBJ2-2, is as follows: DVKVTQSSRYLVKRTGEKVFLECVQDMDHENMFWYRQDPGLGLRLIYFSYDVKMKEKGDIPEGYSVSREKKERFSLILESASTNQTSMYLCASTFGTGGSYTGELFFGEGSRLTVL.

With respect to this clone: In the same sample, other DNA sequences code for this CDR3. The chain combines TRBV7-3 with TRBJ2-1, with TRBD2 identical over 10 bases. Germline V gene data show CDR1 as SGHTA and CDR2 as FQGTGA. The CDR3 runs to 16 residues. With 4 bases clipped from V and 0 bases from J, the junction kept 3 bases outside the gene matches. As DNA, the CDR3 is TGTGCCAGCAGCTCGTCTAGCGGGAGCTCCTACAATGAGCAGTTCTTC. Amino acids: CASSSSSGSSYNEQFF.

As for this clone: The DNA is left out, because the CDR3 cannot be placed on it with certainty; the CDR3 is given as TCRdb lists it. The CDR3 loop reads CASSFRARGIYEQYF. The chain joins TRBV28 to TRBJ2-7; the DNA was not used to check the table's D call, TRBD1. The CDR3 contains 15 residues when both ends are counted. The germline gives CDR1 MDHEN, CDR2 SYDVKM.

This clone has just a few counts. This chain connects TRBV9 to TRBJ2-1, with a weak D call TRBD1 (5 bases). CDR1 and CDR2 (germline): SGDLS, YYNGEE. The CDR3 runs to 15 residues. V was shortened by 3 bases and J by 3 bases, with 13 bases between the two germline ends. CDR3 sequence: CASSEGRRGYNEQFF. The CDR3 DNA is TGTGCCAGCAGCGAGGGTCGAAGGGGCTACAATGAGCAGTTCTTC.

This chain uses TRBV18 with TRBJ2-6; D perhaps matches TRBD1 (5 bases). The V gene lost 0 bases and the J gene lost 5 bases, with 20 bases spanning the gap. CDR1 is KGHSH, CDR2 LQKENI, per germline. The CDR3 has 19 amino acids. CDR3 in DNA: TGTGCCAGCTCACCACCCGACAGTCGCGCCCCCCGCTGGGCCAACGTCCTGACTTTC. Translated: CASSPPDSRAPRWANVLTF. The variable domain in full, with the rest retrieved from reference TRBV18 and TRBJ2-6, is NAGVMQNPRHLVRRRGQEARLRCSPMKGHSHVYWYRQLPEEGLKFMVYLQKENIIDESGMPKERFSAEFPKEGPSILRIQQVVRGDSAAYFCASSPPDSRAPRWANVLTFGAGSRLTVL.

The rearrangement uses TRBV6-1 and TRBJ2-7, with D perhaps matching TRBD1 or TRBD2 (5 bases each). The CDR3 loop spans 17 amino acids. CDR1 MNHNS and CDR2 SASEGT come from the germline V gene. Trimming shortened V by 6 bases and J by 1 base, and 22 bases separated the two germline ends. CDR3 DNA sequence: TGTGCCAGCAGAGAAAGGGACGGCTATAGACAATCCTACGAGCAGTACTTC. It translates to CASRERDGYRQSYEQYF.

The V gene is TRBV19, the J gene TRBJ2-1; the D is unclear. CDR1 and CDR2 (germline): LNHDA, SQIVND (reference sequence). The CDR3 is made up of 14 amino acids. The ends were cut back, 3 bases at V and 7 bases at J, with 13 bases in the middle. This chain's CDR3 is CASSMARTRNEQFF. The CDR3 DNA is TGTGCCAGTAGTATGGCACGAACCCGGAATGAGCAGTTCTTC. Together with reference TRBV19 and TRBJ2-1, the CDR3 gives the full variable domain: DGGITQSPKYLFRKEGQNVTLSCEQNLNHDAMYWYRQDPGQGLRLIYYSQIVNDFQKGDIAEGYSVSREKKESFPLTVTSAQKNPTAFYLCASSMARTRNEQFFGPGTRLTVL.

The chain carries TRBV19 and TRBJ2-1, with 11 bases that match TRBD2. V shed 5 bases, J shed 1 base, and the junction held 13 bases outside the gene matches. Germline V CDR1 and CDR2: LNHDA, SQIVND (reference sequence). The CDR3 has 19 amino acids. CDR3 residues: CASSALPGLADISYNEQFF. In DNA, the CDR3 is TGTGCCAGTAGTGCTTTACCGGGACTAGCGGATATTTCCTACAATGAGCAGTTCTTC.

The gene calls are TRBV28 and TRBJ2-5; D not certain. The CDR3 is made up of 15 amino acids. Germline CDR1 reads MDHEN; CDR2 reads SYDVKM. V gave up 5 bases and J gave up 1 base, with 14 bases separating them. In DNA, the CDR3 is TGTGCCAGCAGTCTAAGCCCCAGCACCCAAGAGACCCAGTACTTC. It yields the protein CASSLSPSTQETQYF.